Detailed here is one TCR beta chain. The antigen is not known. Sample-barcoded 5' priming and a J-beta primer mix drove a second PCR of roughly 7 to 11 cycles. Via MiXCR, TCRdb re-called the 5' RACE reads, giving one row per CDR3 protein. The repertoire holds about 640,000 distinct CDR3 sequences, with 58% as singletons. The data are from a study of blood T cells in healthy people across ages. Study-level information: Capture by template switching was about one barcoded beta molecule per two T cells.

Notes on the study in general: Diversity of TCR beta per million T cells declined in a roughly linear way with age.

The CDR3 has 12 residues. Trimming shortened V by 5 bases and J by 13 bases, and 15 bases separated the two germline ends. Germline loops: CDR1 LNHNV, CDR2 YYDKDF (reference sequence). Investigators took around 10 milliliters of peripheral blood from every donor. The TCR originated in a man aged 55-75 years in good health. The chain is built from TRBV15 and TRBJ2-1; D is uncertain. The sequencing input was blood. The CDR3 is CATSHQPETQFF. Here the CDR3 DNA reads TGTGCCACCAGCCACCAACCGGAGACCCAGTTCTTC.